The rows below give T cell receptor beta chains drawn from one sample of a study of follicular helper T cells after annual influenza vaccination. The data were produced by immunoSEQ multiplex PCR, yet TCRdb's version contains in-frame clones alone and is incomplete. The sample holds some 10,000 clones, 80% seen once. The sample was CXCR5+ CD38- circulating T follicular helper cells from blood, taken on the day of influenza vaccination. The receptor set was obtained from an adult who received the influenza vaccine. The conserved cysteine and the conserved F or W are not part of the CDR3 here. Each record gives: CDR3 protein, V gene, J gene, CDR3 length, D gene. D genes are given only for firm matches.

ASSRGDRGGSGNTIY	TRBV9	TRBJ1-3	15	TRBD1
ASSHYDRPSYGYT	TRBV23-1	TRBJ1-2	13	.
ASNPGGQPQH	TRBV6-1	TRBJ1-5	10	.
ASSPPVEGEQY	TRBV7-9	TRBJ2-7	11	.
AISEGHVETQY	TRBV10-3	TRBJ2-5	11	.
ASSGAGARGEQF	TRBV27	TRBJ2-1	12	.
ASSEVRYNEQF	TRBV28	TRBJ2-1	11	.
ASSVTGGFEKLF	TRBV19	TRBJ1-4	12	.
ASTRSGGNTEAF	TRBV25-1	TRBJ1-1	12	.
ASSLTHPGGGDLAT	TRBV7-8	TRBJ1-2	14	.
ASSIRREREKLF	TRBV4-2	TRBJ1-4	12	.
ASSLGGQNTGELF	TRBV11-2	TRBJ2-2	13	.
ASKLGGDLAKNIQY	TRBV28	TRBJ2-4	14	TRBD2
ASSLEDGVGYT	TRBV6-5	TRBJ1-2	11	.
ASSGNRESN	TRBV6-1	TRBJ2-5	9	.
ASSKEGRHSGANVLT	TRBV19	TRBJ2-6	15	.
ASEGYGTEIYEQF	TRBV2	TRBJ2-1	13	.
ASSLDRSNEKLF	TRBV5-4	TRBJ1-4	12	.
ASSEDRGGNTEAF	TRBV5-4	TRBJ1-1	13	TRBD1
ASSSGTSGGHQETQY	TRBV5-4	TRBJ2-5	15	TRBD2
ASRAGPEQF	TRBV28	TRBJ2-1	9	.
ASSTYSTNEKLF	TRBV19	TRBJ1-4	12	.
ASSPPHGGGPDTQY	TRBV18	TRBJ2-3	14	TRBD2
ASSLVGADTQY	TRBV7-8	TRBJ2-3	11	.
ASSPPSTNEKLF	TRBV18	TRBJ1-4	12	.
ASSFSANTEAF	TRBV5-1	TRBJ1-1	11	.
AWSPTWGGNTIY	TRBV30	TRBJ1-3	12	.
ASSRPAGGAWQAF	TRBV28	TRBJ1-1	13	.
ASSSYKGQGYNEQF	TRBV11-2	TRBJ2-1	14	TRBD1
ASSSLGTSGLGETQY	TRBV5-4	TRBJ2-5	15	TRBD2
AWSPRTSGEQF	TRBV30	TRBJ2-1	11	TRBD2
ASSSAGDRVNEKLF	TRBV28	TRBJ1-4	14	TRBD1
ASSLASRSQSGEQY	TRBV7-2	TRBJ2-7	14	.
ASSYSKLGQPQH	TRBV6-5	TRBJ1-5	12	.
ASSRTSGSSDTQY	TRBV7-2	TRBJ2-3	13	TRBD2
ASSTLPGNYGYT	TRBV6-1	TRBJ1-2	12	.
ASSLGPRTVQETQY	TRBV7-8	TRBJ2-5	14	.
ASSLDSRDNEQF	TRBV11-2	TRBJ2-1	12	.
ASSSGTSGGDEQF	TRBV5-1	TRBJ2-1	13	TRBD2
ATSRDGRNNEKLF	TRBV15	TRBJ1-4	13	.
ASSRGQAGQPQH	TRBV28	TRBJ1-5	12	TRBD1
ASRATEAYEQY	TRBV2	TRBJ2-7	11	.
ASNGGQGASGYT	TRBV28	TRBJ1-2	12	TRBD1
ASSLIGGVNEKLF	TRBV28	TRBJ1-4	13	.
ASSLGRGGDTEAF	TRBV7-8	TRBJ1-1	13	.
ASSLTSGTKTQY	TRBV28	TRBJ2-5	12	TRBD2
ASSLYRLSGNTIY	TRBV5-8	TRBJ1-3	13	.
ASSPGTSGGAVAGELF	TRBV5-4	TRBJ2-2	16	TRBD2
ASSLSGDNYGYT	TRBV7-2	TRBJ1-2	12	.
ASRRLAGTDTQY	TRBV6-1	TRBJ2-3	12	TRBD2
ASRSFDAETQY	TRBV5-4	TRBJ2-5	11	.
ASSPRYQETQY	TRBV19	TRBJ2-5	11	.
ATSRDRVSYEQY	TRBV15	TRBJ2-7	12	TRBD1